Below are 10 T cell receptor beta chains sequenced from a single sample in a study of blood T cell repertoires in COVID-19 (dated by TCRdb to the early 2020s). Library preparation was by the immunoSEQ multiplex PCR assay. TCRdb limited this immuneACCESS table to in-frame rearrangements with V and J called. A share of clones is missing; checked studies link under half to unresolved V genes, and the rest is unexplained. The sample data list 250,000 to 400,000 clones, and 80% to 90% of these were observed just once. The top ten hold approximately 5% of the sample. Sequenced sample: PBMCs or T cells enriched from blood (not recorded which). Receptors were obtained from a woman aged 25 to 45 who had recovered from COVID-19.

This clone was seen a single time. The chain recombines TRBV2 with TRBJ2-1, with D perhaps matching TRBD1 (6 bases). The V end was cut by 6 bases, the J end by 4 bases, with 19 bases between. The CDR3 is made up of 16 amino acids. Germline CDR1 reads SNHLY; CDR2 reads FYNNEI. This chain's CDR3 is CASSARSFRGYNEQFF. The CDR3, as DNA: TGTGCCAGCAGCGCTCGATCCTTCAGGGGATACAATGAGCAGTTCTTC.

CDR3 sequence: CASSEGQAGNTIYF. The CDR3 DNA reads TGTGCCAGCAGTGAGGGGCAGGCGGGAAACACCATATATTTT. The gene calls are TRBV6-1 and TRBJ1-3, with a tentative D call TRBD1 (5 bases). The CDR3 is 14 amino acids. The germline gives CDR1 MNHNS, CDR2 SASEGT. Trimming shortened V by 3 bases and J by 4 bases, and 10 bases separated the two germline ends.

As to this clone: Within the sample, other DNA sequences also encode this same CDR3. The chain joins TRBV5-1 to TRBJ2-7; D is perhaps TRBD1 (6 bases). Germline CDR1 SGHRS, CDR2 YFSETQ. This CDR3 has 15 amino acids. V lost 2 bases, J lost 0 bases, and 12 bases lay in between. CDR3 nucleotides: TGCGCCAGCAGCTTAGGAACAGGGAGCTCCTACGAGCAGTACTTC. This gives the protein CASSLGTGSSYEQYF. The full variable domain, in which reference TRBV5-1 and TRBJ2-7 provide the parts outside the CDR3, is KAGVTQTPRYLIKTRGQQVTLSCSPISGHRSVSWYQQTPGQGLQFLFEYFSETQRNKGNFPGRFSGRQFSNSRSEMNVSTLELGDSALYLCASSLGTGSSYEQYFGPGTRLTVT.

In its sample, this clone was seen once. The CDR3 spells CASSPLGDGIQETQYF. The CDR3 nucleotides are TGTGCCAGCTCACCACTCGGGGATGGGATCCAAGAGACCCAGTACTTC. V and J are TRBV18 and TRBJ2-5, with a tentative D call TRBD2 (5 bases). Looked up from germline, CDR1 is KGHSH and CDR2 is LQKENI. This CDR3 contains 16 residues. Trimming shortened V by 1 base and J by 1 base, and 13 bases separated the two germline ends.

The chain is built from TRBV2 and TRBJ2-1; 7 bases agree with TRBD2. CDR3 length equals 14 residues. The J segment lost 4 bases and the V segment lost 2 bases, leaving 2 bases of the junction unmatched. Germline CDR1 and CDR2: SNHLY and FYNNEI. CDR3 nucleotides: TGTGCCAGCAGTGAACTAGCGGCTTACAATGAGCAGTTCTTC. Its translation is CASSELAAYNEQFF.

J is TRBJ2-1 and V is TRBV18, with a weak D call TRBD1 (5 bases). The CDR3 length is 16 residues. Germline CDR1 is KGHSH and CDR2 is LQKENI. Trimming cost V 5 bases and J 6 bases, with 20 bases left between them. The DNA for the CDR3 is TGTGCCAGCTCATCGGCCGGACCCAACAGGCTCAATGAGCAGTTCTTC. Translated: CASSSAGPNRLNEQFF.

This clone was counted between two and nine times. The chain combines TRBV6-5 with TRBJ1-5; D call uncertain. The CDR3 loop spans 13 amino acids. The germline V and J ends were trimmed by 6 bases and 7 bases, with 13 bases remaining between them. Germline CDR1 reads MNHEY; CDR2 reads SVGAGI. As DNA, the CDR3 is TGTGCCAGCAGACCGAGGGAAAACCAGCCCCAGCATTTT. Protein sequence: CASRPRENQPQHF.

The J gene is TRBJ1-1, the V gene TRBV5-8, with D unresolved. The germline CDR1 and CDR2 sequences are SGHTS and YDEGEE. The CDR3 sequence is 11 residues long. V lost 2 bases and J 6 bases, leaving 5 bases between the germline ends. In nucleotides, the CDR3 is TGTGCCAGCAGCTTAGCGCCTGAAGCTTTCTTT. This gives the protein CASSLAPEAFF.

This clone came up once. V usage is TRBV6-5 and J usage is TRBJ1-1; D might be TRBD1 (6 bases). The germline V and J ends were trimmed by 7 bases and 6 bases, with 9 bases remaining between them. Germline V gene sequence: CDR1 MNHEY, CDR2 SVGAGI. This CDR3 region has 11 residues. The CDR3 loop reads CASTGASEAFF. The DNA for the CDR3 is TGTGCCAGCACAGGGGCTTCTGAAGCTTTCTTT.

V usage is TRBV28 and J usage is TRBJ1-2; TRBD1 might be the D (5 bases). Germline CDR1 reads MDHEN; CDR2 reads SYDVKM. The ends were cut back, 9 bases at V and 0 bases at J, with 8 bases in the middle. This CDR3 contains 12 residues. The CDR3 bases are TGTGCCAGTCAGACAGCTAACTATGGCTACACCTTC. Encoded protein: CASQTANYGYTF.